Below, 4 T cell receptor beta chains from the same sample are listed, as sequenced in a study of blood T cell repertoires in COVID-19. Produced via immunoSEQ multiplex PCR; TCRdb's table is partial and in-frame only. The sample includes fewer than 250,000 clones, 83% of them seen just once. The sequencing input was peripheral blood. The receptors were sampled from a woman aged 40 to 50 with active or convalescent COVID-19.

The chain carries TRBV18 and TRBJ1-5, with D tentatively TRBD1 (6 bases). This CDR3 is built from 15 residues. Germline values: CDR1 KGHSH, CDR2 LQKENI. The V end was cut by 3 bases, the J end by 3 bases, with 12 bases between. The CDR3 here is CASSPAGATNQPQHF. As DNA, the CDR3 is TGTGCCAGCTCACCGGCAGGGGCTACCAATCAGCCCCAGCATTTT.

The J gene is TRBJ1-1, the V gene TRBV7-2; a possible D gene is TRBD1 (6 bases). The V end lost 8 bases, the J end lost 3 bases, and 13 bases lay between the germline ends. From germline, CDR1 is SGHTA and CDR2 FQGNSA. CDR3 length: 13 residues. The CDR3 DNA reads as TGTGCCAGCGGCGACAGGCTAGACACTGAAGCTTTCTTT. Amino acids: CASGDRLDTEAFF.

The chain recombines TRBV21-1 with TRBJ2-7; the table calls TRBD2, which could not be checked here. TRBV21-1 is a pseudogene. CDR3 length: 17 residues. CDR3 coding DNA: TGTGCCAGCAGCAAGGATCTAGCGGGAGCCGGGATCCACGAGCAGTACTTC. This sequence encodes CASSKDLAGAGIHEQYF.

This chain links TRBV5-1 with TRBJ1-3; 11 bases fit TRBD1. Germline CDR1 is SGHRS and CDR2 is YFSETQ. The CDR3 sequence is 19 residues long. J lost 0 bases, V lost 1 base, and 9 bases had no gene match. The CDR3: CASSLNRGTGGISGNTIYF. Written as DNA, the CDR3 is TGCGCCAGCAGCTTGAACCGGGGGACAGGGGGGATCTCTGGAAACACCATATATTTT.